This entry describes one T cell receptor beta chain. Its specificity is unknown. The CDR3 sequence is 17 residues long. The V and J ends lost 2 bases and 9 bases respectively, with 26 bases between them. Per germline, CDR1 SQVTM and CDR2 ANQGSEA. The PCR used 60 Vbeta and 13 Jbeta primers. Original processing notes: Among the unique TCR beta chains that a later analysis counted, about 81 million in all, 9.5 million to 11 million were shared. Profiling relied on immunoSEQ multiplex PCR, and the TCRdb table lists in-frame clones only, not all of them. V, J and clone size are taken as reported in that table, and D and trimming were inferred from the DNA itself. The sample holds under 85,000 clones, 80% seen once. The sample comes from a study of cytomegalovirus exposure and HLA in healthy donors. Regarding the study as a whole: Reported findings show TCR beta sequences accurately forecast HLA-A and HLA-B alleles in most subjects. It was approximately 150 TCR beta chains that were listed as cytomegalovirus-associated.

This TCR came from a woman under 40 in good health and CMV-seronegative. Material: PBMCs. V and J are TRBV29-1 and TRBJ2-1, with D perhaps matching TRBD2 (6 bases). CDR3 protein: CSVEMGRGAGFKGEQFF. The CDR3 nucleotides are TGCAGCGTTGAAATGGGACGGGGTGCGGGGTTCAAGGGTGAGCAGTTCTTC.